What follows is one T cell receptor beta chain and its context. Its antigen remains undetermined. Base qualities are missing; no much larger clone stands one base away. This sample also contains other DNA sequences that code for the same CDR3. The germline V and J ends show losses of 0 bases and 5 bases respectively, and no gene match explains 4 bases of the junction. From its cysteine to its phenylalanine, the CDR3 spans 14 amino acids. Only the CDR3 DNA is retained, 42 bases long and in frame from the first base. CDR1 and CDR2 (SGHRS, YFSETQ) derive from the germline V gene. The sample originates from a study of shared clonotypes between healthy human individuals (dated by TCRdb to about 2020). Background on the whole study: The cohort comprised a couple of women and a few men aged 18 to 49 years. For each donor, three plates each were used for CD4 naive and CD4 memory, two plates were used for CD8 naive, and one plate was used for CD8 memory. The study deeply sequenced blood TCR repertoires of about 5 healthy adults to estimate repertoire size and the extent of clonotype sharing between individuals. To increase sequencing depth and limit assay-specific biases, different laboratories used diverse techniques to prepare libraries and sequence TCR repertoires. Per donor, leukapheresis produced somewhere between about 0.94 and 9 billion PBMCs.

Beyond this particular receptor, the publication reports: Sampling was limited to blood, and TCR repertoires in tissue likely differ from TCR repertoires in blood. Compared with non-shared clonotypes, the clonotypes found in all four sorted-subset donors had higher generation probabilities. Naive subsets generally had larger estimated clonotype richness than memory subsets did. Based on pairwise subsampling, the degree of clonotype sharing among donors was expected to be affected by sequencing depth. Sharing across several donors was observed for about 5% of naive CD4, less than 4% of naive CD8, 2% to 2.5% of memory CD4, and about 0.4% of memory CD8 clonotypes. Even with the large sequencing depth, rarefaction of the sorted-subset datasets indicated that sequencing was incomplete. Because the study included a small number of donors, the genetic and exposure-history diversity represented was limited.

Donors were healthy HIV-negative adults with no recently reported acute infections or vaccinations. Every donor was a Caucasian adult residing in Nashville, Tennessee, USA. Magnetic negative selection was used to enrich CD4+ T cells, after which naive cells were positively selected on CD45RA and the negative fraction became the memory subset. After blood collection by leukapheresis, PBMCs were isolated using Ficoll-Histopaque density gradient centrifugation and then cryopreserved in the vapor phase of liquid nitrogen. Purity and quantity of every magnetically sorted T cell population were checked by analytical flow cytometry. Genomic DNA was isolated from each sorted fraction and quantified by UV absorbance on a Nanodrop 2000c. Using the deep immunoSEQ assay, multiplex PCR amplified TCR CDR3 regions from genomic DNA. Extracted genomic DNA from each cell subset was spread evenly across all wells of several immunoSEQ 96-well plates, with each plate serving as a replicate. For sorted subsets, about 200 ng genomic DNA, equal to 30,000 to 35,000 T cell genomes, was loaded into each replicate PCR. The purified libraries were quantified using a Qubit 3.0 fluorometer, sized with a Bioanalyzer 2100, and then quantified again using the KAPA Library Quantification kit. Every immunoSEQ 96-well plate was sequenced on a separate single-read 150-cycle Illumina NextSeq 550 flow cell. The authors' analysis ran thus. Because the immunoSEQ output included only junctional sequences and no quality scores, the filtering could not be the same as the filtering used for full-length reads. To assign V/J genes and CDR3, sequences were annotated against IMGT germline references using PyIR, a Python wrapper for IgBLAST v1.9. Any read was removed if the V/J assignment was weak (E-value above 1e-6), the CDR3 was missing, or the read contained stop codons, out-of-frame junctions, or ambiguous translated residues. V3J clonotypes were defined as sequences sharing the same inferred V gene, J gene, and CDR3 amino acid sequence. Percentage overlap between repertoires was calculated by dividing the number of shared unique clonotypes by the size of the smaller repertoire. RTK rarefaction, the Chao1 estimator, and Recon v2.1 estimates of unobserved clonotypes were used to assess repertoire richness. For all TCRbeta clonotypes obtained by the gDNA method from a handful of donors, generation probabilities were computed with OLGA. TCRdb provides this immuneACCESS table in a form limited to in-frame rearrangements. Some clones are lacking; in checked studies, under half of them reflect an unresolved V gene, and why the rest are absent is not known. That table gives V, J and clone size, and the DNA gave D and trimming. In this sample the table shows roughly 2.4 million clones, about 94% of which occur a single time. Roughly 0.13% of the sample rests with the top ten.

Material: naive CD4+ T cells sorted from blood. What this sample's cell subset or site label stands for: CD45RA+ positively selected. The sequence was collected from a man aged 18 to 35 in good health. This sequence uses TRBV5-1 and TRBJ2-5, and 7 junctional nucleotides match TRBD2. The CDR3 amino acid sequence is: CASSLGLAVETQYF. The nucleotide sequence is TGCGCCAGCAGCTTGGGACTAGCCGTCGAGACCCAGTACTTC. The entire variable domain, with the stretches around the CDR3 drawn from the reference TRBV5-1 and TRBJ2-5 proteins, is KAGVTQTPRYLIKTRGQQVTLSCSPISGHRSVSWYQQTPGQGLQFLFEYFSETQRNKGNFPGRFSGRQFSNSRSEMNVSTLELGDSALYLCASSLGLAVETQYFGPGTRLLVL.